This T cell receptor (beta chain) was documented in a study of OX40 agonist ivuxolimab in advanced cancers. As for the study in general: Patients were treated with ivuxolimab, an agonistic anti-OX40 (CD134) antibody. Dose-escalation patients had hepatocellular carcinoma, melanoma, renal cell or head and neck cancer.

Repertoires were generated with immunoSEQ multiplex PCR, while TCRdb's copy carries only in-frame clones and drops some. The table shows 35,000 to 45,000 clones, with 65% to 90% occurring only once. In its sample, this clone was seen once. Antigen unknown. Findings and limits, study-wide: The investigators did not determine what antigen specificity the expanded peripheral T cells had. CD8+ T cells (on average) carried more expanded clones than CD4+ T cells.

Germline CDR1 is SQVTM and CDR2 is ANQGSEA. V was cut by 0 bases and J by 1 base, with 10 bases left in between. The CDR3 runs 15 residues. Source: CD4+ or CD8+ T cells sorted from blood, taken in a trial of the OX40 agonist ivuxolimab. The chain uses TRBV29-1 and TRBJ2-1; D perhaps matches TRBD1 (5 bases). The sequence was collected from an adult with an advanced solid tumor such as melanoma, head and neck, liver or kidney cancer. DNA of the CDR3: TGCAGCGTTGAAGATCAGGGCCTATCCTACAATGAGCAGTTCTTC. Residues: CSVEDQGLSYNEQFF.